The 20 T cell receptor beta chains reported below all come from one sample, sequenced in a study of blood T cells in healthy people across ages. Using a J-beta primer mix together with a sample-barcoded 5' primer, a second PCR was run for about 6 to 12 cycles. MiXCR, applied by TCRdb to the 5' RACE reads, yields one record per CDR3 protein. Of 1.5 million to 2 million distinct CDR3 sequences in the sample, around 48% are singletons; the top ten hold roughly 2%. Material: blood. Receptors were obtained from a woman in her thirties or forties in good health.

This clonotype was seen a few times. This chain joins TRBV4-2 and TRBJ2-1, with TRBD1 identical over 8 bases. CDR1 LGHNA and CDR2 YNFKEQ come from the germline V gene. This CDR3 contains 15 residues. V was clipped by 4 bases and J by 6 bases; unmatched bases: 8. The CDR3 coding sequence is TGTGCCAGCAGCCCACCGGACAGGGTTGGCAATGAGCAGTTCTTC. It encodes CASSPPDRVGNEQFF.

This clonotype turned up a few times. The chain has TRBV7-9 and TRBJ2-5; D remains unclear. V shed 5 bases and J shed 0 bases, with 10 bases lying between them. The CDR3 length is 14 residues. CDR1 and CDR2 from the germline V gene are SEHNR and FQNEAQ (reference sequence). CDR3 residues: CASSPHMYQETQYF. CDR3 bases: TGTGCCAGCAGCCCTCATATGTACCAAGAGACCCAGTACTTC. Using reference TRBV7-9 and TRBJ2-5 for the parts outside the CDR3, the full variable domain is DTGVSQNPRHKITKRGQNVTFRCDPISEHNRLYWYRQTLGQGPEFLTYFQNEAQLEKSRLLSDRFSAERPKGSFSTLEIQRTEQGDSAMYLCASSPHMYQETQYFGPGTRLLVL.

This chain joins TRBV20-1 and TRBJ2-5; D ambiguous. The CDR3 totals 12 residues. V lost 3 bases, J lost 4 bases, and 9 bases lay in between. Germline V gives CDR1 DFQATT, CDR2 SNEGSKA (reference sequence). The CDR3 coding sequence is TGCAGTGCTAGGGTCCTAACAGAGACCCAGTACTTC. It encodes CSARVLTETQYF.

This chain links TRBV3-1 with TRBJ1-1; no definite D call. This CDR3 contains 11 residues. V was pared by 1 base and J by 10 bases, with 7 bases between. Germline V CDR1 and CDR2: LGHDT, YNNKEL (reference sequence). CDR3 in DNA: TGTGCCAGCAGCCAAGGAGTAAGAGCTTTCTTT. It codes for CASSQGVRAFF.

Ten or more counts support this clonotype. CDR3 residues: CASSRDRYNEQFF. The CDR3 bases are TGTGCCAGCAGCAGGGACAGGTACAATGAGCAGTTCTTC. The V and J genes are TRBV6-5 and TRBJ2-1; 8 bases match TRBD1. Trimming removed 6 bases from V and 4 bases from J; junction bases left unmatched: 2. Germline V gene data show CDR1 as MNHEY and CDR2 as SVGAGI. The CDR3 runs 13 residues.

The CDR3 is CATSRDKTATNEKLFF. DNA for the CDR3: TGTGCCACCAGCAGGGATAAGACAGCAACTAATGAAAAACTGTTTTTT. V is TRBV15 and J is TRBJ1-4, with D maybe TRBD1 (5 bases). Trimming cost V 3 bases and J 0 bases, with 11 bases left between them. The CDR3 has 16 residues. The germline CDR1 and CDR2 sequences are LNHNV and YYDKDF (reference sequence).

V is TRBV2 and J is TRBJ1-6; D is undetermined. Trimming stripped 6 bases from V and 7 bases from J, with 13 bases between. Germline CDR1 SNHLY, CDR2 FYNNEI. The CDR3 covers 14 residues. The CDR3 here is CASRRIPPNSPLHF. The CDR3, as DNA: TGTGCCAGCAGGCGGATCCCCCCCAATTCACCCCTCCACTTT.

The chain uses TRBV5-1 and TRBJ1-2; 7 bases line up with TRBD1. This CDR3 is built from 16 residues. Germline trimming cut 3 bases from V and 7 bases from J; bases unmatched to any gene: 15. Per germline, CDR1 SGHRS and CDR2 YFSETQ. CDR3 sequence reads: CASSWGPGTVAPGYTF. The CDR3 region has the DNA TGCGCCAGCAGCTGGGGCCCCGGGACAGTCGCGCCTGGCTACACCTTC. The full variable domain, with the rest looked up from reference TRBV5-1 and TRBJ1-2, is KAGVTQTPRYLIKTRGQQVTLSCSPISGHRSVSWYQQTPGQGLQFLFEYFSETQRNKGNFPGRFSGRQFSNSRSEMNVSTLELGDSALYLCASSWGPGTVAPGYTFGSGTRLTVV.

CDR3 in amino acids: CASRSLRTGSGYTF. In DNA, the CDR3 is TGTGCCAGCAGATCCCTCCGGACAGGGTCTGGCTACACCTTC. This chain connects TRBV27 to TRBJ1-2; TRBD1 aligns across 8 bases. The germline V gene encodes CDR1 MNHEY and CDR2 SMNVEV (reference sequence). This CDR3 has 14 amino acids. The trim removed 6 bases at V and 7 bases at J, leaving 10 bases unmatched.

The V and J genes are TRBV7-2 and TRBJ2-4, with 7 positions matching TRBD1. The closer fit of TRBJ2-7 to the DNA end suggests the J call may be wrong. The germline V gene encodes CDR1 SGHTA and CDR2 FQGNSA. This CDR3 is 15 amino acids long. The CDR3 bases are TGTGCCAGCAGCTTAAATGACAGGGCTAGGGGCGAGCAGTACTTC. As protein: CASSLNDRARGEQYF.

V gene TRBV7-2 combines with J gene TRBJ1-4, with unresolved D. Germline V gives CDR1 SGHTA, CDR2 FQGNSA. V was clipped by 3 bases and J by 1 base, with 12 bases between them. The length of the CDR3 is 16 residues. The CDR3 region has the DNA TGTGCCAGCAGCTTGTTTACGGCCAGAACTAATGAAAAACTGTTTTTT. This gives the protein CASSLFTARTNEKLFF.

This chain uses TRBV2 with TRBJ2-7; the match to TRBD1 covers 8 bases. Unmatched junction bases numbered 14, after V lost 9 bases and J lost 7 bases. This CDR3 is built from 14 residues. Germline loops: CDR1 SNHLY, CDR2 FYNNEI. Here the CDR3 reads CARTDRGKGNEQYF. The CDR3, as DNA: TGTGCCAGAACTGACAGGGGAAAAGGCAATGAGCAGTACTTC.

V gene TRBV6-1 combines with J gene TRBJ1-3; D remains unclear. Trimming pared 7 bases from V and 0 bases from J, leaving 13 bases between. The CDR3 is made up of 15 amino acids. Germline V gene lookup returns CDR1 MNHNS and CDR2 SASEGT. The CDR3 sequence: CASTPVSASGNTIYF. In DNA form, the CDR3 reads TGTGCCAGCACCCCTGTTTCGGCCTCTGGAAACACCATATATTTT.

This clonotype appeared a few times. J is TRBJ2-5 and V is TRBV7-2; D gene uncertain. The CDR3 is 14 residues long. Germline lookup yields CDR1 SGHTA and CDR2 FQGNSA. Trimming took 1 base from V and 5 from J, leaving 11 bases between them. The CDR3 sequence: CASSLVPEAETQYF. DNA of the CDR3: TGTGCCAGCAGCTTAGTTCCAGAGGCGGAGACCCAGTACTTC.

This clonotype was detected only a few times. The chain recombines TRBV20-1 with TRBJ2-4; 7 positions agree with TRBD2. The V gene's germline CDR1 is DFQATT and CDR2 SNEGSKA (reference sequence). This CDR3 has 15 residues. J lost 8 bases, V lost 3 bases, and 13 bases had no gene match. The CDR3 DNA follows: TGCAGTGCTAGCGCCCTGATGACTAGCTATCACATTCAGTACTTC. This gives the protein CSASALMTSYHIQYF.

V is TRBV20-1 and J is TRBJ2-7; D unresolved. The V gene's germline CDR1 is DFQATT and CDR2 SNEGSKA (reference sequence). Trimming pared 3 bases from V and 2 bases from J, leaving 14 bases between. The CDR3 length is 14 residues. The CDR3 sequence: CSARGGMSPYEQYF. The CDR3 coding sequence is TGCAGTGCTAGGGGTGGGATGAGTCCCTACGAGCAGTACTTC.

The chain has TRBV29-1 and TRBJ2-4; a weak D match, TRBD1 (5 bases). The J call may not be correct, given that the DNA end is closer to TRBJ2-7. The germline V gene encodes CDR1 SQVTM and CDR2 ANQGSEA. The CDR3 is 12 residues long. CDR3 sequence reads: CSVARTQYEQYF. Written as DNA, the CDR3 is TGCAGCGTTGCTCGGACACAATACGAGCAGTACTTC.

The genes are TRBV6-2 or TRBV6-3 and TRBJ2-7, with D unresolved. Trimming left V 5 bases short and J 2 bases short, with 10 bases between. CDR3 length equals 13 residues. CDR1 and CDR2 (germline): MNHEY, SVGEGT. The CDR3 coding sequence is TGTGCCAGCAGTACGACGGCAGCCTACGAGCAGTACTTC. As protein: CASSTTAAYEQYF.

The chain couples TRBV6-2 or TRBV6-3 to TRBJ2-1; maybe TRBD1 (5 bases). The CDR3 has 14 amino acids. CDR1 and CDR2 (germline): MNHEY, SVGEGT. Trimming cost V 4 bases and J 6 bases, with 13 bases left between them. The CDR3 sequence: CASSFRVPVNEQFF. The CDR3 region has the DNA TGTGCCAGCAGTTTCAGGGTTCCAGTCAATGAGCAGTTCTTC.

This rearrangement joins TRBV6-5 to TRBJ2-4; 7 bases match TRBD1. The germline CDR1 and CDR2 sequences are MNHEY and SVGAGI. This CDR3 is 14 amino acids long. Unmatched junction bases numbered 7, after V lost 5 bases and J lost 6 bases. This CDR3 reads CASSDLTGSNIQYF. As DNA, the CDR3 is TGTGCCAGCAGTGACCTGACAGGGTCAAACATTCAGTACTTC.